These 2 T cell receptor beta chains originate from one sample sequenced in a study of blood T cell repertoires in COVID-19. TCRdb's copy holds only in-frame clones and misses some; the assay was immunoSEQ multiplex PCR. The sample includes some 70,000 clones, 88% seen only once; the top ten take less than 2.5%. Sequencing used peripheral blood. The source of these receptors is a human donor in a cohort sampled during active COVID-19.

This rearrangement joins TRBV7-9 to TRBJ1-1; no clear D gene. This CDR3 spans 11 amino acids. The germline gives CDR1 SEHNR, CDR2 FQNEAQ (reference sequence). The V and J ends lost 1 base and 8 bases respectively, with 5 bases between them. In DNA, the CDR3 is TGTGCCAGCAGCTTAGAGCCAGAAGCTTTCTTT. Translated, it gives CASSLEPEAFF.

The chain joins TRBV1 to TRBJ1-4; the D call of TRBD1 is as the table states it, not checked on the DNA. TRBV1 corresponds to a pseudogene. There are 15 residues in the CDR3. The CDR3 here is CTSSHQDRDNEKLFF. Here the CDR3 DNA reads TGCACCAGCAGCCATCAGGACAGAGACAATGAAAAACTGTTTTTT.